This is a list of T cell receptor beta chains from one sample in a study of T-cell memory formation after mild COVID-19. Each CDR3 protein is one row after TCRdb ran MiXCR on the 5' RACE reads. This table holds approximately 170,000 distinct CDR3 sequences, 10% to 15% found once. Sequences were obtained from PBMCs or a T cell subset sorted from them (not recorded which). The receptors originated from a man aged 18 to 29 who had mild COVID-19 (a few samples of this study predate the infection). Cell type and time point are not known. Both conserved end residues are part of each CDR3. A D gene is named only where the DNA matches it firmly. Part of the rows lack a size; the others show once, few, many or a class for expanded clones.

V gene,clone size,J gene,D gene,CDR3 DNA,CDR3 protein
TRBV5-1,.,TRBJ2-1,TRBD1,TGCGCCAGCAGCCCCGGGACAGAAGCTTACAATGAGCAGTTCTTC,CASSPGTEAYNEQFF
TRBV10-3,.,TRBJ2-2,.,TGTGCCATCAGTTACCAGGGGGGAACCGGGGAGCTGTTTTTT,CAISYQGGTGELFF
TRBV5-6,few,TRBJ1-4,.,TGTGCCAGCAGCTTGCTTGGTCAGGGACATGAAAAACTGTTTTTT,CASSLLGQGHEKLFF
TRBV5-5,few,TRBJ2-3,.,TGTGCCAGCAGCTTTGAGGGAGGCGCAGATACGCAGTATTTT,CASSFEGGADTQYF
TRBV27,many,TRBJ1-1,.,TGTGCCAGCAGTTTAACCGGACAGCTGAACACTGAAGCTTTCTTT,CASSLTGQLNTEAFF
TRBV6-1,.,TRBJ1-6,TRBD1,TGTGCCAGCAGTGGGACAGGGGGCAAGAATTCACCCCTCCACTTT,CASSGTGGKNSPLHF
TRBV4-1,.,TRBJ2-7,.,TGCGCCAGCAGCCAAGATCTGGGGGGTCGGTACGAGCAGTACTTC,CASSQDLGGRYEQYF
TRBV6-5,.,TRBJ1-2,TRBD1,TGTGCGACAGGGCGGAGCTATGGCTACACCTTC,CATGRSYGYTF
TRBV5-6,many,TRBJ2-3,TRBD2,TGTGCCAGCAGCCGCCGACTAGCGGGGGGCTTAGATACGCAGTATTTT,CASSRRLAGGLDTQYF
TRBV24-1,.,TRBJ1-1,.,TGTGCCACCATGGGGGTTGGGGGCACTGAAGCTTTCTTT,CATMGVGGTEAFF
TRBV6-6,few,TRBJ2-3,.,TGTGCCAGCAGTCTACAGGGGGGGGACACAGATACGCAGTATTTT,CASSLQGGDTDTQYF
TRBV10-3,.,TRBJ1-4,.,TGTGCCATCAGTGAGTCGTTCGGCCCGTCGGGAAAACTGTTTTTT,CAISESFGPSGKLFF
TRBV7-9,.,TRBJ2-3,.,TGTGCCAGCAGCTCCCTCGGGATTTACACAGATACGCAGTATTTT,CASSSLGIYTDTQYF
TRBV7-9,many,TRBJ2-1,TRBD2,TGTGCCAGCAGCTTTGGGACTAGCGGGGTCAATGAGCAGTTCTTC,CASSFGTSGVNEQFF
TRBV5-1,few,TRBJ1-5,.,TGCGCCAGCAGCTCCGACAGGAATGAGCCCCAGCATTTT,CASSSDRNEPQHF
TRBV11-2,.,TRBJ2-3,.,TGTGCCAGCAGCGGCGAGGAACTTCCAGATACGCAGTATTTT,CASSGEELPDTQYF
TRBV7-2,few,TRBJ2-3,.,TGTGCCAGCAATCATGTCGGGTGGAGCACAGATACGCAGTATTTT,CASNHVGWSTDTQYF
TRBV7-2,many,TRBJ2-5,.,TGTGCCAGCAGCTTAGTAGTGCGGGAGACCCAGTACTTC,CASSLVVRETQYF
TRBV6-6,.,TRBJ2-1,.,TGTGCCAGCCGGGGATTGGAGTACAATGAGCAGTTCTTC,CASRGLEYNEQFF
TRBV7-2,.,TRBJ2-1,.,TGTGCCAGCAGCTTAGTAGCAGGGGAAGCCGATGAGCAGTTCTTC,CASSLVAGEADEQFF
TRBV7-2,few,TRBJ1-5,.,TGTGCCAGCAGCTCCCGCCCGGACGAATGGCCCCAGCATTTT,CASSSRPDEWPQHF
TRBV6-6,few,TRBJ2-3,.,TGTGCCAGCAGCCCTCCTAGGTCAGATACGCAGTATTTT,CASSPPRSDTQYF
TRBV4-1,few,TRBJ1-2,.,TGCGCCAGAGGGGCGGACTATGGCTACACCTTC,CARGADYGYTF
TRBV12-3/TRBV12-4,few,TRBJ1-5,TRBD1,TGTGCCAGCAGTCGGACAGGGGGCCTGCAGCCCCAGCATTTT,CASSRTGGLQPQHF
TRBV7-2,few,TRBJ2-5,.,TGTGCCAGCAGCTTAGGAGGGAGGGGGGCTCGAGGGAAAGAGACCCAGTACTTC,CASSLGGRGARGKETQYF
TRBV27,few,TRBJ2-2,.,TGTGCCAGCAGTCGGCGGCGGGTGAACACCGGGGAGCTGTTTTTT,CASSRRRVNTGELFF
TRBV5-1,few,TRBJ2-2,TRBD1,TGCGCCAGCAGCTACGGACAGGCCGGGGAGCTGTTTTTT,CASSYGQAGELFF
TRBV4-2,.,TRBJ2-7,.,TGTGCCAGCAGCCAGGCGCAGGGACTGGCCTACGAGCAGTACTTC,CASSQAQGLAYEQYF
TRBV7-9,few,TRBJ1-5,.,TGTGCCAGCAGCCGGGACATTAGCAATCAGCCCCAGCATTTT,CASSRDISNQPQHF
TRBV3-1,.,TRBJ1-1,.,TGTGCCAGCAGCCAGGGGACTCTAGGGGCTTTCTTT,CASSQGTLGAFF
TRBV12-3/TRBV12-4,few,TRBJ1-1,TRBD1,TGTGCCAGCAGACAGGGGACTGAAGCTTTCTTT,CASRQGTEAFF
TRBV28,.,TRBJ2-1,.,TGTGCCAGCCGACCGGGGGGCGGACCCAATGAGCAGTTCTTC,CASRPGGGPNEQFF
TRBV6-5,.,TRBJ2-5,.,TGTGCCAGCAGGGCGGGTAGGGATTGGCAAGAGACCCAGTACTTC,CASRAGRDWQETQYF
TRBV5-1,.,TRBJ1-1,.,TGCGCCAGCCAAACGAAAGGGGGAACTGAAGCTTTCTTT,CASQTKGGTEAFF
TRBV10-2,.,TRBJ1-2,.,TGCGCCAGCTTGCAGTCTCTTAACTATGGCTACACCTTC,CASLQSLNYGYTF
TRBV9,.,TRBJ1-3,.,TGTGCCAGCAGCGTAGATTGGGGAAACACCATATATTTT,CASSVDWGNTIYF
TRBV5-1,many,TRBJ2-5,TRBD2,TGCGCCAGCAGCAGATCAACTAGCGGGGCGGAGAAAGAGACCCAGTACTTC,CASSRSTSGAEKETQYF
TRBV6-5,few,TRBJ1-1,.,TGTGCCAGCTCTCGGGAGGCTCGTACTGAAGCTTTCTTT,CASSREARTEAFF
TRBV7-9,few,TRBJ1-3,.,TGTGCCAGCACCACCGCCCGGGCAGGAGTCACCATATATTTT,CASTTARAGVTIYF
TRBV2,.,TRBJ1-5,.,TGTGCCAGCATGTCCGGGCGGCAGCCCCAGCATTTT,CASMSGRQPQHF
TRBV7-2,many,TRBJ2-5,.,TGTGCCAGCAGCCTAAACCGGGGAGCTTCGTATCCGGGGGACCAGACCCAGTACTTC,CASSLNRGASYPGDQTQYF